This T cell receptor beta chain came from a study of blood T cell repertoires in COVID-19. The wider study: Sites across the United States, Italy and Spain contributed samples from acute and convalescent COVID-19.

The protocol was immunoSEQ multiplex PCR, while the TCRdb copy is restricted to in-frame clones and leaves out a portion. The table includes 250,000 or so clones, 70% to 90% detected once. Ages ranged from about 18 to 89 years, with residence in around 24 US areas. Assignment of participants to cohorts was predicated upon participant-reported clinical history. V dropped 3 bases and J dropped 3; count of bases not matched to a gene: 5. The germline gives CDR1 SNHLY, CDR2 FYNNEI. CDR3 length: 16 residues. The sequenced sample consisted of PBMCs or T cells enriched from blood (not recorded which). This TCR was recovered from a woman aged 40 to 55 with acute COVID-19. The chain has TRBV2 and TRBJ2-5; TRBD2 matches at 12 bases. The CDR3 DNA reads TGTGCCAGCAGTGACCTAAGGACTAGCGGGGAAGAGACCCAGTACTTC. Encoded protein: CASSDLRTSGEETQYF.